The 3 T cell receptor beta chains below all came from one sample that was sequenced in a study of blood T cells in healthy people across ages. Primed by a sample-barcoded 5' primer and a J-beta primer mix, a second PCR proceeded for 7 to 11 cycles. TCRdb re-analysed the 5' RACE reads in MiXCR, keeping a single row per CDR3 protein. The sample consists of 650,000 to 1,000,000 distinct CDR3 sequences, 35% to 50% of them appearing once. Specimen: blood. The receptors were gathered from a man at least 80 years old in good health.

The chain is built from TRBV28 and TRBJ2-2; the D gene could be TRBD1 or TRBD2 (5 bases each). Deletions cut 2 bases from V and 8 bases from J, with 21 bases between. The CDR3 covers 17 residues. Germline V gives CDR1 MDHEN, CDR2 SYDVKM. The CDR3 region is CASSLRPARAGYGELFF. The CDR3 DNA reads TGTGCCAGCAGTTTACGCCCGGCGAGGGCAGGGTATGGGGAGCTGTTTTTT.

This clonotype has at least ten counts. The CDR3 DNA follows: TGTGCCAGCAGCTTAGTCACAGGGAGAGAGCAGTACTTC. Translated: CASSLVTGREQYF. The chain uses TRBV11-3 and TRBJ2-7; maybe TRBD1 (6 bases). V was pared by 1 base and J by 7 bases, with 11 bases between. The CDR3 has 13 residues. Looked up from germline, CDR1 is SGHNT and CDR2 is YENEEA.

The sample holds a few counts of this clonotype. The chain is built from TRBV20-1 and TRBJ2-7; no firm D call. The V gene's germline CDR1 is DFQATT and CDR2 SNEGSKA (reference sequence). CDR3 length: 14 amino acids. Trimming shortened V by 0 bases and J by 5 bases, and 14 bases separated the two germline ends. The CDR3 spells CSAREVSRAHEQYF. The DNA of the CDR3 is TGCAGTGCTAGAGAGGTGAGTAGAGCGCACGAGCAGTACTTC.